A selection of T cell receptor beta chains follows, all from one sample in a study of blood T cell repertoires in COVID-19. Using immunoSEQ multiplex PCR, the repertoire was profiled, and TCRdb retains in-frame clones only, with some absent. Here the sample spans roughly 91,000 clones, around 80% being singletons. Input material: peripheral blood. Receptors originate from a woman at least 80 years old with acute or convalescent COVID-19. Each CDR3 is given with its conserved first and last residue. D genes are given only for firm matches. Size is stated for part of the rows, as once, few or many counts, or as a class when the clone is expanded.

V gene	J gene	clone size	D gene	CDR3 DNA	CDR3 protein
TRBV9	TRBJ1-1	NA	NA	TGTGCCAGCAGCGTAGGTCGAAACAGGTCGCCGAGGACTGAAGCTTTCTTT	CASSVGRNRSPRTEAFF
TRBV27	TRBJ2-1	NA	NA	TGTGCCAGCCGGATGGTGAGAGGGGGTTTTTACAATGAGCAGTTCTTC	CASRMVRGGFYNEQFF
TRBV7-2	TRBJ1-1	NA	NA	TGTGCCAGCAGCTTAGCTCGGACACGCACTGAAGCTTTCTTT	CASSLARTRTEAFF
TRBV27	TRBJ1-4	NA	NA	TGTGCCAGCAGTTTACTTTATAATGAAAAACTGTTTTTT	CASSLLYNEKLFF
TRBV2	TRBJ2-7	NA	NA	TGTGCCGCGAAGGGAGGCCTTTACGAGCAGTACTTC	CAAKGGLYEQYF
TRBV11-2	TRBJ1-4	NA	NA	TGTGCCAGCAGCTTAGGCTGGGGGGGGAGGTCTAATGAAAAACTGTTTTTT	CASSLGWGGRSNEKLFF
TRBV2	TRBJ1-5	NA	NA	TGTGCCAGCAGTGCTCGACACCATAGCAATCAGCCCCAGCATTTT	CASSARHHSNQPQHF
TRBV7-9	TRBJ1-1	few	NA	TGTGCCAGCAGCTTGCGCAGGTTGGACACTGAAGCTTTCTTT	CASSLRRLDTEAFF
TRBV2	TRBJ1-2	NA	NA	TGTGCCAGCAGTGGGGATCTACAGGGAAGGGGCTACACCTTC	CASSGDLQGRGYTF
TRBV19	TRBJ1-4	once	NA	TGTGCCAGTAGGGGGAGGGGGAGTGAAAAACTGTTTTTT	CASRGRGSEKLFF
TRBV6-2/TRBV6-3	TRBJ1-1	NA	NA	TGTGCCAGCAGTTCCCACAGCCCGAACACTGAAGCTTTCTTT	CASSSHSPNTEAFF